The subject of this entry is one TCR beta chain. Its antigen is as yet unknown. The assay was immunoSEQ multiplex PCR, and TCRdb's table has in-frame clones only and misses some. Of about 240,000 clones detected, 80% to 85% appear once; the ten largest clones hold around 0.6%. The CDR3 covers 14 residues. Between the trimmed V and J ends, which lost 1 base and 5 bases, there was a span of 12 bases. In germline, CDR1 is SGHRS, CDR2 YFSETQ. This sample is part of a study of Tregs in tolerant kidney transplant recipients. General study results and limits: Expanding Tregs on activated donor B cells appeared to best identify donor-specific TCRbeta clones. Findings come from small patient numbers and require larger validation. Biological reproducibility was not directly addressed in this study.

Unstimulated regulatory T cells (CD4+CD25+CD127-), CD4+CD25- non-regulatory cells, CD4 and CD8 cells were FACS-sorted from thawed PBMCs. The V and J genes are TRBV5-1 and TRBJ1-1; no reliable D call. The source of this sequence is a human donor in good health. The sample comprised CD4+ T cells from blood. CDR3 DNA sequence: TGCGCCAGCAGCTTGAAGGACGGGAAAACTGAAGCTTTCTTT. Its translation is CASSLKDGKTEAFF.